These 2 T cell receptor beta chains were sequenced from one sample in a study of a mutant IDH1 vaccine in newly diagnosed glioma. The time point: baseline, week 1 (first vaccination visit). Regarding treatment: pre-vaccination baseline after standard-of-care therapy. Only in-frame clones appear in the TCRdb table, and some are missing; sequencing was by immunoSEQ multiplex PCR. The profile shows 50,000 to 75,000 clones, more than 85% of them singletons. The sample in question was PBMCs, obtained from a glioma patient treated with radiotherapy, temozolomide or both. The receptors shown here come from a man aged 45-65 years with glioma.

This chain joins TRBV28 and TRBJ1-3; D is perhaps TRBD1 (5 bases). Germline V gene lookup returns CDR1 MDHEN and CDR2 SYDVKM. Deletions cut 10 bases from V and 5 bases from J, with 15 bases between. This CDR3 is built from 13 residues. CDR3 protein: CATDPGTRNTIYF. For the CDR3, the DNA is TGTGCCACCGACCCAGGGACCCGAAACACCATATATTTT.

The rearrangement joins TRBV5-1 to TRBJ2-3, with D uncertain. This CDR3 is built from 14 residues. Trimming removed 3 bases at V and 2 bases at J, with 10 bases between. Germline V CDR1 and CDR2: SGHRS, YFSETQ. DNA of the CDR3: TGCGCCAGCAGCTCCCCTTATTCCACAGATACGCAGTATTTT. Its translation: CASSSPYSTDTQYF.